The present TCR beta chain was sequenced within a study of T cell responses to AZD1222 COVID-19 vaccine. Study in general: Second-dose intervals near 4 or 12 weeks were combined.

Clones were sequenced by immunoSEQ multiplex PCR, and TCRdb holds only the in-frame ones, with some missing. This sample has about 60,000 clones, with 86% found just once. General study points: White British people made up most donors, females outnumbered males, and clonal diversity was possibly underestimated.

In the case of this clone: The antigen remains unidentified.

Germline V gene lookup returns CDR1 MNHNS and CDR2 SASEGT. With 3 bases removed from V and 5 bases from J, the gap between germline ends came to 8 bases. The CDR3 runs to 13 residues. The material sequenced was peripheral blood, taken on day 0 of AZD1222 vaccination. The chain uses TRBV6-1 and TRBJ1-5, with D possibly matching TRBD1 (5 bases). This receptor was taken from an adult in good health. The CDR3 reads CASSDRDYQPQHF. CDR3 in DNA: TGTGCCAGCAGTGACAGGGATTATCAGCCCCAGCATTTT.